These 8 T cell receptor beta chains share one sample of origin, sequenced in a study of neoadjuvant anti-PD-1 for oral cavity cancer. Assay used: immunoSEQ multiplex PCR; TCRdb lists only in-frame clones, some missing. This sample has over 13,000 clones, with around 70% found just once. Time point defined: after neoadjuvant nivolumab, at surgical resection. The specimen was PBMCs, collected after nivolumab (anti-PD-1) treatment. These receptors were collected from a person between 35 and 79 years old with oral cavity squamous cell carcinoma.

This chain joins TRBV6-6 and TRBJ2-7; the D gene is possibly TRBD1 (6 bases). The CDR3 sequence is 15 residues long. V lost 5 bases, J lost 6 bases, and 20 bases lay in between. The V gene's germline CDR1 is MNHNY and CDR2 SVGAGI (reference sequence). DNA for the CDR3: TGTGCCAGCAGTAAACAGGGACCCAACTACGGCGAGCAGTACTTC. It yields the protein CASSKQGPNYGEQYF.

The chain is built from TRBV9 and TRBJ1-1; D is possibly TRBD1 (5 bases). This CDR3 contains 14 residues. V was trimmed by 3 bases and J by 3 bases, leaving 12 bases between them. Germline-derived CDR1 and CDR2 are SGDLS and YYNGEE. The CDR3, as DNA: TGTGCCAGCAGCGGTACAGGAGAGGACACTGAAGCTTTCTTT. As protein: CASSGTGEDTEAFF.

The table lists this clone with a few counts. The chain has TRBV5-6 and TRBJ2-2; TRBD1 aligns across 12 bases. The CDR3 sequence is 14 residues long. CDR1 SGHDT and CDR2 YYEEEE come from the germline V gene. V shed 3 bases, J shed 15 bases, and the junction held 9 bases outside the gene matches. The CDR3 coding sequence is TGTGCCAGCAGCTGGGACAGGGGGCCCAGGAAGGTGTTTTTT. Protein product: CASSWDRGPRKVFF.

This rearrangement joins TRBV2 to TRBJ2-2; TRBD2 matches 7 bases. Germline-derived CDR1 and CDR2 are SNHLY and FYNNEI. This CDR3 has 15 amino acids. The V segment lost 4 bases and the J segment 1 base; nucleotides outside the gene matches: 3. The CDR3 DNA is TGTGCCAGCAGTGGGAGCGGGGTGAACACCGGGGAGCTGTTTTTT. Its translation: CASSGSGVNTGELFF.

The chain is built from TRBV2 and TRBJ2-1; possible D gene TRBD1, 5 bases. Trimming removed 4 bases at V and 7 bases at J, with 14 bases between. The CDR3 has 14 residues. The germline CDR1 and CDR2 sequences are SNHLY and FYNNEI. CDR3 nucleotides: TGTGCCAGCAGTGTCAGGCCTCAGGGTAATGAGCAGTTCTTC. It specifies CASSVRPQGNEQFF.

The CDR3 DNA sequence: TGTGCCAGCAGTGATTACAGGGGAGGGAATGAGCAGTTCTTC. Translation gives CASSDYRGGNEQFF. This chain joins TRBV6-1 and TRBJ2-1, with D perhaps assigned TRBD1 or TRBD2 (7 bases each). V lost 3 bases to trimming and J lost 7 bases, with 13 bases between them. The germline V gene encodes CDR1 MNHNS and CDR2 SASEGT. The CDR3 has 14 amino acids.

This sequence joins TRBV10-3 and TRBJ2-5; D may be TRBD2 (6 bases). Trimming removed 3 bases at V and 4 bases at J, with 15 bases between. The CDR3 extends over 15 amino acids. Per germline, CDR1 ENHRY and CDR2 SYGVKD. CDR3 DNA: TGTGCCATCAGTGAATCCGGGAGTTTGGGAGAGACCCAGTACTTC. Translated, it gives CAISESGSLGETQYF.

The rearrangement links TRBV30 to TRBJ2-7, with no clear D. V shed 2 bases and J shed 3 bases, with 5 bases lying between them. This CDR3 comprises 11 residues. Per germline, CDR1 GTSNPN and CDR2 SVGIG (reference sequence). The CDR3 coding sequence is TGTGCCTGGAGTCTCCTCTACGAGCAGTACTTC. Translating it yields CAWSLLYEQYF.